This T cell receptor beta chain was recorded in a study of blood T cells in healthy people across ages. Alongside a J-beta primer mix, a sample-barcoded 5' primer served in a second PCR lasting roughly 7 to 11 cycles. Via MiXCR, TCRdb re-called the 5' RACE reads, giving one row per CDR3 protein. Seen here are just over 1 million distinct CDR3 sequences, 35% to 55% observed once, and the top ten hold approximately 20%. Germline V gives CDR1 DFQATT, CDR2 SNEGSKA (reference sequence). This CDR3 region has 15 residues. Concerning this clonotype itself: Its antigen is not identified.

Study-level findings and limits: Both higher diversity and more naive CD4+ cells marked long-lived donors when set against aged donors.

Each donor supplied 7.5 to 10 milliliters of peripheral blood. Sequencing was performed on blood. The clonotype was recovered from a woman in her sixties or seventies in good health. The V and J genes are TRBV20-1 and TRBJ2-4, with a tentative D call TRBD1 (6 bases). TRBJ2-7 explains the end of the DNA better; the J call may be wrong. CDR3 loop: CSARAPDRISYEQYF. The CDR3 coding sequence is TGCAGTGCTAGAGCTCCCGACAGGATCTCCTACGAGCAGTACTTC.